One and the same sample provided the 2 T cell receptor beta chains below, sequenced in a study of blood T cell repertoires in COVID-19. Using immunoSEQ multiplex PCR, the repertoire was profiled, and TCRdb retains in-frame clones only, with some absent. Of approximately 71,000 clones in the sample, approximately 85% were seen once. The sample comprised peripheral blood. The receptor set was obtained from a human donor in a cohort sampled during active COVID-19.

CDR3 protein: CARLETGSFMNTEAFF. In DNA, the CDR3 is TGTGCCAGGTTGGAGACAGGATCGTTCATGAACACTGAAGCTTTCTTT. The V and J genes are TRBV2 and TRBJ1-1, with D maybe TRBD1 (6 bases). The CDR3 has 16 residues. Trimming cost V 9 bases and J 0 bases, with 20 bases left between them. The germline V gene encodes CDR1 SNHLY and CDR2 FYNNEI.

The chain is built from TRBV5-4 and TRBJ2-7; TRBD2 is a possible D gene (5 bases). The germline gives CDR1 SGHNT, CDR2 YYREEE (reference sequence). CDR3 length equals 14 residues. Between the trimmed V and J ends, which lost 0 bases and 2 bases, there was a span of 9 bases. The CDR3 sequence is CASSLGTVTYEQYF. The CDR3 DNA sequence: TGTGCCAGCAGCTTGGGGACTGTAACCTACGAGCAGTACTTC.